The next 20 T cell receptor beta chains were all read from a single sample in a study of technical replicates of blood from several donors. The method was immunoSEQ multiplex PCR; TCRdb's version includes in-frame clones alone and lacks a portion of them. Found here are 55,000 to 80,000 clones, 85% to 95% of them singletons; the top ten hold 0.2% to 0.3%. The material sequenced was T cells isolated from PBMCs. The receptors shown here come from a human donor in good health.

The rearrangement links TRBV7-6 to TRBJ1-1; weak D call: TRBD1 (6 bases). The CDR3 is 16 residues long. Looked up from germline, CDR1 is SGHVS and CDR2 is FNYEAQ. The V gene lost 5 bases and the J gene lost 3 bases, with 19 bases spanning the gap. This CDR3 reads CASSPAGGVVDTEAFF. CDR3 DNA: TGTGCCAGCAGCCCGGCGGGGGGCGTGGTGGACACTGAAGCTTTCTTT.

This chain links TRBV30 with TRBJ1-4, with 9 bases aligning to TRBD1. Per the germline V gene, CDR1 is GTSNPN and CDR2 is SVGIG (reference sequence). This CDR3 is built from 15 residues. The trim removed 5 bases at V and 14 bases at J, leaving 18 bases unmatched. Here the CDR3 reads CAWARPGQGRPTLFF. The CDR3 bases are TGTGCCTGGGCAAGACCGGGACAGGGTCGGCCGACTCTGTTTTTT. The full variable domain, completed using reference TRBV30 and TRBJ1-4, is SQTIHQWPATLVQPVGSPLSLECTVEGTSNPNLYWYRQAAGRGLQLLFYSVGIGQISSEVPQNLSASRPQDRQFILSSKKLLLSDSGFYLCAWARPGQGRPTLFFGSGTQLSVL.

V gene TRBV28 combines with J gene TRBJ2-2; no clear D. Trimming removed 4 bases at V and 2 bases at J, with 14 bases between. This CDR3 has 16 amino acids. Germline V gene sequence: CDR1 MDHEN, CDR2 SYDVKM. The CDR3 DNA reads TGTGCCAGCAGTTCAATCCTCGAGAGTAACACCGGGGAGCTGTTTTTT. The encoded protein is CASSSILESNTGELFF.

This chain uses TRBV7-9 with TRBJ2-1, with TRBD2 matching over 8 bases. The germline V gene has CDR1 SEHNR and CDR2 FQNEAQ (reference sequence). There are 14 residues in the CDR3. The junction had 3 bases not matched to a gene; V was cut back by 2 bases and J by 6 bases. The CDR3 bases are TGTGCCAGCAGCTTATCGGGAGGGGTCAATGAGCAGTTCTTC. Protein sequence: CASSLSGGVNEQFF.

The J gene is TRBJ1-1, the V gene TRBV13, with 12 bases aligning to TRBD1. With 5 bases clipped from V and 7 bases from J, the junction kept 8 bases outside the gene matches. This CDR3 contains 15 residues. Germline V gene data show CDR1 as PRHDT and CDR2 as FYEKMQ (reference sequence). CDR3 coding DNA: TGTGCCAGCAGCGCCCAGGGACAGGGGGCCTATGAAGCTTTCTTT. It specifies CASSAQGQGAYEAFF.

This clone was seen a single time. V is TRBV13 and J is TRBJ2-7, with D hard to call. CDR3 length: 13 residues. Trimming took off 5 bases at V and 0 bases at J, with 8 bases between the two ends. Germline values: CDR1 PRHDT, CDR2 FYEKMQ (reference sequence). The CDR3 sequence: CASSQTVSYEQYF. The CDR3, as DNA: TGTGCCAGCAGCCAAACAGTCTCCTACGAGCAGTACTTC.

This rearrangement joins TRBV4-2 to TRBJ2-2; perhaps TRBD2 as D (5 bases). The germline CDR1 and CDR2 sequences are LGHNA and YNFKEQ. The germline V and J ends were trimmed by 0 bases and 7 bases, with 15 bases remaining between them. This CDR3 has 16 amino acids. CDR3 in amino acids: CASSQDRARTDGELFF. For the CDR3, the DNA is TGTGCCAGCAGCCAAGATCGGGCGAGGACTGACGGGGAGCTGTTTTTT.

The rearrangement joins TRBV9 to TRBJ1-1; no definite D call. With 2 bases removed from V and 1 base from J, the gap between germline ends came to 6 bases. The length of the CDR3 is 13 residues. Germline CDR1 is SGDLS and CDR2 is YYNGEE. The CDR3 loop reads CASSVAGNTEAFF. The CDR3 bases are TGTGCCAGCAGCGTGGCAGGGAACACTGAAGCTTTCTTT.

J is TRBJ2-1 and V is TRBV7-9, with D unresolved. This CDR3 spans 11 amino acids. Germline CDR1 is SEHNR and CDR2 is FQNEAQ (reference sequence). V was pared by 1 base and J by 10 bases, with 5 bases between. The CDR3 is CASSLVREQFF. Written as DNA, the CDR3 is TGTGCCAGCAGCTTAGTCAGAGAGCAGTTCTTC.

The genes are TRBV4-1 and TRBJ2-7; tentative D call: TRBD1 (6 bases). Trimming pared 1 base from V and 2 bases from J, leaving 9 bases between. The CDR3 sequence is 14 residues long. From germline, CDR1 is MGHRA and CDR2 YSYEKL. CDR3 nucleotide sequence: TGCGCCAGCAGCCAAGCACAGGGACCCTACGAGCAGTACTTC. It encodes CASSQAQGPYEQYF.

Only a few counts were recorded for this clone. The chain is built from TRBV5-5 and TRBJ2-2; D is unclear. The germline V and J ends were trimmed by 1 base and 6 bases, with 7 bases remaining between them. The CDR3 covers 13 residues. Germline V gene data show CDR1 as SGHKS and CDR2 as YYEKEE (reference sequence). The CDR3: CASSLFYSGELFF. The DNA for the CDR3 is TGTGCCAGCAGCTTGTTCTATTCCGGGGAGCTGTTTTTT.

The chain joins TRBV18 to TRBJ2-5, with a tentative D call TRBD2 (5 bases). The CDR3 contains 14 residues. Trimming removed 6 bases at V and 5 bases at J, with 16 bases between. The germline V gene has CDR1 KGHSH and CDR2 LQKENI. The CDR3 region has the DNA TGTGCCAGCTCTCCAACTACGGGAAAGGAGACCCAGTACTTC. It is translated as CASSPTTGKETQYF.

The chain links TRBV29-1 to TRBJ2-1; D gene ambiguous. CDR1 SQVTM and CDR2 ANQGSEA come from the germline V gene. Trimming stripped 6 bases from V and 1 base from J, with 7 bases between. This CDR3 has 12 residues. CDR3 sequence reads: CSVQHSYNEQFF. CDR3 DNA: TGCAGCGTACAGCATTCCTACAATGAGCAGTTCTTC.

The J gene is TRBJ1-1, the V gene TRBV2; no definite D call. The CDR3 has 12 amino acids. Trimming pared 8 bases from V and 7 bases from J, leaving 14 bases between. CDR1 and CDR2 from the germline V gene are SNHLY and FYNNEI. CDR3 in amino acids: CASRRAGFEAFF. CDR3 in DNA: TGTGCCAGCCGCCGGGCGGGCTTTGAAGCTTTCTTT.

The CDR3 bases are TGTGCCAGCGGGACTAGCGGCTTTGTTTCCTACGAGCAGTACTTC. Translating it yields CASGTSGFVSYEQYF. The chain is built from TRBV6-1 and TRBJ2-7; 11 nucleotides align to TRBD2. The CDR3 loop spans 15 amino acids. The germline V gene has CDR1 MNHNS and CDR2 SASEGT. Unmatched junction bases numbered 7, after V lost 8 bases and J lost 1 base.

The gene calls are TRBV5-1 and TRBJ1-3, with a tentative D call TRBD1 (5 bases). Per germline, CDR1 SGHRS and CDR2 YFSETQ. This CDR3 comprises 19 residues. Between the trimmed V and J ends, which lost 2 bases and 2 bases, there was a span of 23 bases. This CDR3 is CASSLYGDRKQTPGNTIYF. The CDR3 DNA is TGCGCCAGCAGCTTATACGGCGACAGAAAGCAGACCCCTGGAAACACCATATATTTT. The full variable domain, completed using reference TRBV5-1 and TRBJ1-3, is KAGVTQTPRYLIKTRGQQVTLSCSPISGHRSVSWYQQTPGQGLQFLFEYFSETQRNKGNFPGRFSGRQFSNSRSEMNVSTLELGDSALYLCASSLYGDRKQTPGNTIYFGEGSWLTVV.

This clone appeared once. The chain couples TRBV28 to TRBJ2-2, with a possible D match to TRBD1 (6 bases). The CDR3 is 16 amino acids. Germline assignment: CDR1 MDHEN and CDR2 SYDVKM. With 5 bases removed from V and 0 bases from J, the gap between germline ends came to 13 bases. The CDR3 DNA follows: TGTGCCAGCAGTGACACAGGGACATCGAACACCGGGGAGCTGTTTTTT. Translating gives CASSDTGTSNTGELFF.

J is TRBJ2-7 and V is TRBV28, with 10 positions matching TRBD1. Germline CDR1 reads MDHEN; CDR2 reads SYDVKM. This CDR3 spans 14 amino acids. The J segment lost 7 bases and the V segment lost 9 bases, leaving 12 bases of the junction unmatched. This CDR3 is CASLPGQGPFEQYF. Written as DNA, the CDR3 is TGTGCCAGTTTACCGGGACAGGGGCCCTTTGAGCAGTACTTC. The entire variable domain, with the rest obtained from reference TRBV28 and TRBJ2-7, is as follows: DVKVTQSSRYLVKRTGEKVFLECVQDMDHENMFWYRQDPGLGLRLIYFSYDVKMKEKGDIPEGYSVSREKKERFSLILESASTNQTSMYLCASLPGQGPFEQYFGPGTRLTVT.

The rearrangement joins TRBV19 to TRBJ2-2; D is unresolved. The CDR3 is made up of 12 amino acids. Trimming left V 10 bases short and J 0 bases short, with 6 bases between. Germline V gene lookup returns CDR1 LNHDA and CDR2 SQIVND (reference sequence). DNA of the CDR3: TGTGCCATCGGTGCGAACACCGGGGAGCTGTTTTTT. Encoded protein: CAIGANTGELFF.

The count of this clone is one. This chain joins TRBV5-1 and TRBJ2-1; D is unresolved. From germline, CDR1 is SGHRS and CDR2 YFSETQ. The CDR3 contains 15 residues. Trimming shortened V by 0 bases and J by 5 bases, and 12 bases separated the two germline ends. CDR3 residues: CASSLGGPLNNEQFF. In nucleotides, the CDR3 is TGCGCCAGCAGCTTGGGAGGCCCGCTAAACAATGAGCAGTTCTTC. Full variable domain (missing parts from reference TRBV5-1 and TRBJ2-1): KAGVTQTPRYLIKTRGQQVTLSCSPISGHRSVSWYQQTPGQGLQFLFEYFSETQRNKGNFPGRFSGRQFSNSRSEMNVSTLELGDSALYLCASSLGGPLNNEQFFGPGTRLTVL.